A single sample gave rise to the 14 T cell receptor beta chains below, sequenced in a study of tissue T cells after allogeneic stem cell transplantation. TCRdb's copy holds only in-frame clones and misses some; the assay was immunoSEQ multiplex PCR. This table has approximately 17,000 clones, 55% to 75% appearing once. Sequencing input: spleen. All receptors derive from a female BALB/c mouse in good health. This strain has MHC haplotype H2-d.

This clone was seen only a few times. Gene names refer to mouse genes. Incomplete CDR3 DNA: TGTGCTAGCAGACAACCGGGACAAAGCTCCTATGAACAGTAC. This codes for CASRQPGQSSYEQY. In full, the CDR3 is CASRQPGQSSYEQYF. The V and J genes are TRBV29 and TRBJ2-7, with D tentatively TRBD1 (6 bases). Read coverage stops 1 residue before the CDR3 terminus; the germline J gene supplies the remainder. V dropped 6 bases and J dropped 0 bases, with 15 bases sitting between them. Germline CDR1 is MSHET and CDR2 is SYDVDS. The CDR3 is 15 amino acids.

With regard to this clone: Mouse names are used for the genes. The CDR3 end is not reached by the read, which stops 1 residue before it; the germline J gene fills it in. The chain couples TRBV29 to TRBJ2-5; D gene ambiguous. CDR3 size: 14 residues. The ends were cut back, 2 bases at V and 0 bases at J, with 6 bases in the middle. CDR1 MSHET and CDR2 SYDVDS come from the germline V gene. The CDR3 loop is CASSLNFNQDTQYF. The part of the CDR3 DNA that was read is TGTGCTAGCAGTTTAAACTTTAACCAAGACACCCAGTAC.

As for this clone: The gene names here belong to mouse. The CDR3 extends 1 residue past the end of the read, so its final part is completed from the germline J gene. The rearrangement uses TRBV5 and TRBJ1-4; TRBD1 is a possible D gene (5 bases). The V and J ends lost 0 bases and 1 base respectively, with 9 bases between them. The CDR3 has 16 residues. Germline V gene sequence: CDR1 LGHNA, CDR2 YNLKQL (reference sequence). The CDR3 spells CASSQDSGGSNERLFF. CDR3 DNA, as far as it was read: TGTGCCAGCAGCCAAGATTCCGGGGGTTCCAACGAAAGATTATTT.

About this clone itself: Here the gene names and germline are mouse. The read is 1 residue too short to cover the CDR3 end, so that end is filled in from the germline J gene. The chain recombines TRBV1 with TRBJ2-5; D is unclear. The V gene lost 1 base and the J gene lost 3 bases, with 5 bases spanning the gap. The CDR3 runs 13 residues. CDR1 is NSQYPW, CDR2 LRSPGD, per germline (reference sequence). The CDR3 reads CTCSAGRQDTQYF. The covered CDR3 bases are TGCACCTGCAGTGCAGGGAGGCAAGACACCCAGTAC.

To note about this clone: Genes and germline come from the mouse. The read falls 1 residue short of the CDR3 end, and the missing part is taken from the germline J gene. The chain has TRBV1 and TRBJ1-6; a weak D match, TRBD1 (5 bases). TRBJ1-6 is annotated as an ORF whose role is uncertain. There are 15 residues in the CDR3. The V end lost 1 base, the J end lost 4 bases, and 8 bases lay between the germline ends. Germline V gene sequence: CDR1 NSQYPW, CDR2 LRSPGD (reference sequence). Partial CDR3 DNA: TGCACCTGCAGTGCAGCTGGACAATATAATTCGCCCCTCTAC. Translating it yields CTCSAAGQYNSPLY. The CDR3 reads in full as CTCSAAGQYNSPLYF.

Concerning this clone itself: The genes are named according to mouse. Read coverage stops 1 residue before the CDR3 terminus; the germline J gene supplies the remainder. This rearrangement joins TRBV13-2 to TRBJ2-1, with unresolved D. The CDR3 spans 14 residues. Trimming left V 0 bases short and J 6 bases short, with 10 bases between. The germline gives CDR1 NNHNN, CDR2 SYGAGS (reference sequence). Here the CDR3 reads CASGDEGRFAEQFF. CDR3 DNA (partial): TGTGCCAGCGGTGATGAAGGACGATTTGCTGAGCAGTTC.

Remarks on this clone: Germline and genes: mouse. The read gets to within 1 residue of the CDR3 end, and the germline J gene fills in the rest. The chain links TRBV1 to TRBJ1-4, with 9 bases matching TRBD1. This CDR3 has 13 residues. Germline CDR1 is NSQYPW and CDR2 is LRSPGD (reference sequence). The ends lost 9 bases at V and 7 bases at J; junction bases unmatched: 6. The CDR3 loop is CTCETGGGERLFF. The covered CDR3 bases are TGCACCTGTGAGACAGGGGGAGGCGAAAGATTATTT.

Of note for this clone: Genes and germline are mouse. The read stops 1 residue short of the end of the CDR3; the missing end is completed from the germline J gene. The chain links TRBV1 to TRBJ2-7; D gene ambiguous. The CDR3 runs to 14 residues. CDR1 NSQYPW and CDR2 LRSPGD come from the germline V gene (reference sequence). The ends were cut back, 1 base at V and 0 bases at J, with 7 bases in the middle. The DNA read from the CDR3 is TGCACCTGCAGTGCAGTGCAAAGCTCCTATGAACAGTAC. As protein: CTCSAVQSSYEQY. In full, the CDR3 is CTCSAVQSSYEQYF.

Comment on this clone: All gene names here are mouse names. The read is 1 residue too short to cover the CDR3 end, so that end is filled in from the germline J gene. The chain combines TRBV13-3 with TRBJ2-3, with D possibly called TRBD1 or TRBD2 (5 bases each). The CDR3 length is 15 residues. Looked up from germline, CDR1 is NNHDY and CDR2 is SYVADS. V was clipped by 2 bases and J by 0 bases, with 10 bases between them. The CDR3 spells CASSERGTSAETLYF. The CDR3 bases that were read are TGTGCCAGCAGTGAAAGGGGCACTAGTGCAGAAACGCTGTAT.

About this clone itself: One junction end disagrees with the germline gene, perhaps due to a read error. The listed genes are named as in mouse. CDR3 sequence reads: CASSQERGAGNTLYF. CDR3 bases read: TGTGCCAGCAGCCAAGAAAGGGGGGCTGGAAATACGCTCTAT. This chain links TRBV4 with TRBJ1-3, with D possibly TRBD1 on 6 matching bases. The missing CDR3 end, 1 residue past where the read stops, is filled in from the germline J gene. The CDR3 has 15 amino acids. Germline V CDR1 and CDR2: LGHDT, YNNKQL (reference sequence).

Turning to this clone: Germline and genes here are mouse. The CDR3 loop reads CASRSGTGWAEQFF. The CDR3 DNA, read in part, is TGTGCCAGCAGATCCGGGACAGGGTGGGCTGAGCAGTTC. V is TRBV14 and J is TRBJ2-1, with 9 positions matching TRBD1. With the read ending 1 residue before the CDR3 end, the germline J gene is used to fill in that end. The CDR3 runs 14 residues. V dropped 5 bases and J dropped 7; count of bases not matched to a gene: 7. Germline assignment: CDR1 SGHDT and CDR2 FRDEAV.

A word on this clone: Genes and germline are mouse. The CDR3 goes on 1 residue after the read ends, and that part is filled in from the germline J gene. This rearrangement joins TRBV1 to TRBJ2-1; D uncertain. Germline-derived CDR1 and CDR2 are NSQYPW and LRSPGD (reference sequence). Between the trimmed V and J ends, which lost 3 bases and 1 base, there was a span of 4 bases. The CDR3 runs 13 residues. CDR3 sequence reads: CTCSAQNYAEQFF. The CDR3 DNA, read in part, is TGCACCTGCAGTGCGCAGAACTATGCTGAGCAGTTC. Together with reference TRBV1 and TRBJ2-1, the CDR3 gives the full variable domain: VTLLEQNPRWRLVPRGQAVNLRCILKNSQYPWMSWYQQDLQKQLQWLFTLRSPGDKEVKSLPGADYLATRVTDTELRLQVANMSQGRTLYCTCSAQNYAEQFFGPGTRLTVL.

Note on this clone: The gene names here belong to mouse. The CDR3 is cut off 1 residue early in the read; its end comes from the germline J gene. The rearrangement uses TRBV17 and TRBJ2-3; D may be TRBD2 (6 bases). Germline lookup yields CDR1 MNHDT and CDR2 YYDKIL. The CDR3 runs to 16 residues. The V end was cut by 3 bases, the J end by 0 bases, with 13 bases between. Here the CDR3 reads CASSSQAGTSAETLYF. The CDR3 bases that were read are TGTGCTAGCAGTAGTCAGGCAGGGACTAGTGCAGAAACGCTGTAT.

As to this clone: Germline and genes: mouse. The read falls 1 residue short of the CDR3 end, and the missing part is taken from the germline J gene. The J gene is TRBJ2-1, the V gene TRBV5; 8 bases match TRBD2. CDR1 is LGHNA, CDR2 YNLKQL, per germline (reference sequence). The CDR3 totals 17 residues. Trimming removed 0 bases from V and 2 bases from J; junction bases left unmatched: 6. The CDR3 spells CASSQDEAGGYYAEQFF. The covered CDR3 bases are TGTGCCAGCAGCCAAGATGAGGCTGGGGGGTACTATGCTGAGCAGTTC.